This T cell receptor (beta chain) was observed in a study of spatial heterogeneity in lung cancer. Described time point: sample taken at primary tumor resection. The CDR3 runs 14 residues. Germline V gene sequence: CDR1 WSHSY, CDR2 SAAADI. The V and J ends lost 1 base and 1 base respectively, with 7 bases between them. MiXCR, run by TCRdb on the 5' RACE reads, gives a single entry per CDR3 protein. The table lists under 40,000 distinct CDR3 sequences, roughly 4.9% of them singletons. Material: PBMCs, obtained at surgery. The rearrangement links TRBV10-2 to TRBJ1-1; no firm D call. This clonotype was sampled from a female donor with early-stage non-small cell lung cancer. The CDR3 loop is CASSEWAENTEAFF. The CDR3 region has the DNA TGCGCCAGCAGTGAGTGGGCTGAGAACACTGAAGCTTTCTTT.